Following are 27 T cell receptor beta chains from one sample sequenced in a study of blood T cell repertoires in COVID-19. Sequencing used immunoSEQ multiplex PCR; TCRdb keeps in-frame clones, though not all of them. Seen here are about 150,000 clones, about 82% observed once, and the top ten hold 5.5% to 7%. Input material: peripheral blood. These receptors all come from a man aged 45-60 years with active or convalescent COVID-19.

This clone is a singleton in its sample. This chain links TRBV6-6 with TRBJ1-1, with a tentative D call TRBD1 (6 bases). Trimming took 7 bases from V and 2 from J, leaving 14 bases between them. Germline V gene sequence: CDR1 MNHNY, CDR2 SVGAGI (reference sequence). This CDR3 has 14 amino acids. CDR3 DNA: TGTGCCAGCACCGACGGACAGAGCAACACTGAAGCTTTCTTT. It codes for CASTDGQSNTEAFF.

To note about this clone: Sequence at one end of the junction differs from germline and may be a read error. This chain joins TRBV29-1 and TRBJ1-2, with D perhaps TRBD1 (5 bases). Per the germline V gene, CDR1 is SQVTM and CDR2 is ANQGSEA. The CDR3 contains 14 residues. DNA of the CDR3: TGCAGCGTAGAAGGACAATATACTAACTATGGCTACACCTTC. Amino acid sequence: CSVEGQYTNYGYTF.

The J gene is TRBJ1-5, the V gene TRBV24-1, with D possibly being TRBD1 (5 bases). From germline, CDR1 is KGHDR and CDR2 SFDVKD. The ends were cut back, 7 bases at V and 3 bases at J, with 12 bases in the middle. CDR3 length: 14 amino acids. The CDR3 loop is CATSRAGYNQPQHF. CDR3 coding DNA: TGTGCCACCAGCAGAGCAGGGTACAATCAGCCCCAGCATTTT.

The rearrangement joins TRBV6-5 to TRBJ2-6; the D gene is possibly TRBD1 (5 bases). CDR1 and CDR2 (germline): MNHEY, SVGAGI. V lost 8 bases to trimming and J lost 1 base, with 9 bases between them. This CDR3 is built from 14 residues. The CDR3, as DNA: TGTGCCAGCTCCAGGGAATCTGGGGCCAACGTCCTGACTTTC. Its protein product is CASSRESGANVLTF.

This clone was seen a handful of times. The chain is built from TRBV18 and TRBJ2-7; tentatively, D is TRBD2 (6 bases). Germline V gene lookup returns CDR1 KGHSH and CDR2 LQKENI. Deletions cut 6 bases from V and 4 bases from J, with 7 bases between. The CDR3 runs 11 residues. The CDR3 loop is CASSREYEQYF. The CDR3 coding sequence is TGTGCCAGCTCCCGGGAGTACGAGCAGTACTTC.

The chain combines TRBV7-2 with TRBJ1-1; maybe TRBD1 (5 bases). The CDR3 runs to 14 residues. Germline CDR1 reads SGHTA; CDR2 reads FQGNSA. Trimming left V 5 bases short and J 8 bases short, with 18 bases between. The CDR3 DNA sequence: TGTGCCAGCAGCGCACCCTCCAGGGCCCTCGAAGCTTTCTTT. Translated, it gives CASSAPSRALEAFF.

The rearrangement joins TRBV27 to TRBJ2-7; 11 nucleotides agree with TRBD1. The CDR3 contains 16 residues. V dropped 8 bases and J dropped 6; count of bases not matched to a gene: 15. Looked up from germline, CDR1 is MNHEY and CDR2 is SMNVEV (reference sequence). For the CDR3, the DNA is TGTGCCAGCGGTCCTGTCCTCGGACAGGGGGCGGGCGAGCAGTACTTC. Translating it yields CASGPVLGQGAGEQYF.

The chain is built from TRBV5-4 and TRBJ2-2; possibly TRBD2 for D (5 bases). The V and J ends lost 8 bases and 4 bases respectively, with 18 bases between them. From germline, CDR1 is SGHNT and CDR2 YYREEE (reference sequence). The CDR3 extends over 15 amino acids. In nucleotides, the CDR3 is TGTGCCAGTAGTGCAGCGGCCACAATCACCGGGGAGCTGTTTTTT. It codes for CASSAAATITGELFF.

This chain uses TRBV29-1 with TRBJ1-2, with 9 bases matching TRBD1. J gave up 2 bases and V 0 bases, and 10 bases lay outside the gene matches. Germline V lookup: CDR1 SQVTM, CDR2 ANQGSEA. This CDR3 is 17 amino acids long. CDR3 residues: CSVEDYGGTGQNYGYTF. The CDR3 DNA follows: TGCAGCGTTGAAGACTACGGAGGGACAGGGCAAAACTATGGCTACACCTTC.

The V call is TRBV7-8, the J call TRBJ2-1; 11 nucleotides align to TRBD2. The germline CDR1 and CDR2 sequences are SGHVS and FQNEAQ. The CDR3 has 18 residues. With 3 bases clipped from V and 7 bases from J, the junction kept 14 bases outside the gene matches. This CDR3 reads CASSFPAPLAGVPNEQFF. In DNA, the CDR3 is TGTGCCAGCAGCTTCCCAGCTCCACTAGCGGGAGTTCCGAATGAGCAGTTCTTC.

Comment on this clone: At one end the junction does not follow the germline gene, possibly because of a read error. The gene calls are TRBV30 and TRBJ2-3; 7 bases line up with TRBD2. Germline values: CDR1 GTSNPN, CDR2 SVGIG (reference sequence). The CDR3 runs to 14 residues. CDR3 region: CAWRGEGYTNTQYF. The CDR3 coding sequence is TGTGCCTGGAGGGGGGAGGGCTACACAAATACGCAGTATTTT.

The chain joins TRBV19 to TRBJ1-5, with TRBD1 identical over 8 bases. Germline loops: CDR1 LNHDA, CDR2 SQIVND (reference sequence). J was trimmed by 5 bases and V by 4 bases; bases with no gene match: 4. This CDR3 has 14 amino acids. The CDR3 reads CASSKLQGDQPQHF. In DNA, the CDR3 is TGTGCCAGTAGTAAGCTACAGGGGGATCAGCCCCAGCATTTT.

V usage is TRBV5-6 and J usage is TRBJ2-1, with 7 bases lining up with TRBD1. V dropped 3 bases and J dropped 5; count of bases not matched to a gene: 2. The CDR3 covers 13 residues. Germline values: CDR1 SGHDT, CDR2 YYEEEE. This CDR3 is CASSWDRNNEQFF. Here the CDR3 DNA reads TGTGCCAGCAGCTGGGACAGAAACAATGAGCAGTTCTTC.

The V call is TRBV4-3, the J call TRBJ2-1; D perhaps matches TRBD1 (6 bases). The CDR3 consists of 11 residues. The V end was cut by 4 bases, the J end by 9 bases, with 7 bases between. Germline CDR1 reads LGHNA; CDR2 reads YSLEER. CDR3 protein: CASSRGREQFF. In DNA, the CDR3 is TGCGCCAGCAGCCGGGGGCGTGAGCAGTTCTTC.

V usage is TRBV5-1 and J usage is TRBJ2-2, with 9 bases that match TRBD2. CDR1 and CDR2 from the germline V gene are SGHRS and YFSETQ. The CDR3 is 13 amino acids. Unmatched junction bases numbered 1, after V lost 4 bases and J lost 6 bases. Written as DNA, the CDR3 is TGCGCCAGCAGCCAGCGGGAGGCCGGGGAGCTGTTTTTT. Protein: CASSQREAGELFF.

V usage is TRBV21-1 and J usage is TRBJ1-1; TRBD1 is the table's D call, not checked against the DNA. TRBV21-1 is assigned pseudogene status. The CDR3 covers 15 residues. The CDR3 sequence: CASSKEQDLNTEAFF. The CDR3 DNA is TGTGCCAGCAGCAAGGAACAGGATTTGAACACTGAAGCTTTCTTT.

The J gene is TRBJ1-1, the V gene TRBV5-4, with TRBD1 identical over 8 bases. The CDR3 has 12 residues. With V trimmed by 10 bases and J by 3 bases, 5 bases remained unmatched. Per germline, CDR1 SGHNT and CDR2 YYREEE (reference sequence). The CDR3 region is CASRGLDTEAFF. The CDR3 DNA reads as TGTGCCTCCAGGGGGCTAGACACTGAAGCTTTCTTT.

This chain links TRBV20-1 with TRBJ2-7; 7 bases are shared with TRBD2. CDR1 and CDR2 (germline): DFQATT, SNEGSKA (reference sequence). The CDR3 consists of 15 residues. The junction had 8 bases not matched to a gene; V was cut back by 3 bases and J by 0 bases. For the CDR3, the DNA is TGCAGTGCTAGTGACTGGCGGGGGAGCTCCTACGAGCAGTACTTC. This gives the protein CSASDWRGSSYEQYF.

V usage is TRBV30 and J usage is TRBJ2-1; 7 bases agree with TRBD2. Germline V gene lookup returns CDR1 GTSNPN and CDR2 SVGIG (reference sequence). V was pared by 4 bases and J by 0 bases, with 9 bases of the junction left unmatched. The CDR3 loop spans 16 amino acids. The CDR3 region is CAWIWASGSSYNEQFF. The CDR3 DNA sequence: TGTGCCTGGATTTGGGCTAGCGGCAGCTCCTACAATGAGCAGTTCTTC.

The CDR3 loop is CASTLAASGQETQYF. The DNA of the CDR3 is TGTGCCAGCACCTTGGCGGCTAGCGGCCAAGAGACCCAGTACTTC. The chain recombines TRBV9 with TRBJ2-5; 7 positions agree with TRBD2. Trimming took 6 bases from V and 1 from J; bases not matched to a gene: 9. This CDR3 is 15 amino acids long. Per the germline V gene, CDR1 is SGDLS and CDR2 is YYNGEE.

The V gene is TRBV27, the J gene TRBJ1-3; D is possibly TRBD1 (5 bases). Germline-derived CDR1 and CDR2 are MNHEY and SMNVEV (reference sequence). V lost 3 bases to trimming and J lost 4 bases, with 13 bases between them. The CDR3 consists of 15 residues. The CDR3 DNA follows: TGTGCCAGCAGTTTCCAGGCGCAGGGAGGAAACACCATATATTTT. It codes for CASSFQAQGGNTIYF.

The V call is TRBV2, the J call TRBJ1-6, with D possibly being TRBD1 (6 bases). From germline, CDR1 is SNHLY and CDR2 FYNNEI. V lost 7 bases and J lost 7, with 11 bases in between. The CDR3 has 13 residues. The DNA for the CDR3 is TGTGCCAGCACCCGGACAGAGAATTCACCCCTCCACTTT. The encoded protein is CASTRTENSPLHF.

The CDR3 nucleotides read TGCGCCAGCAGCCAATTAGGGACAGGACGGGGCGAGACCCAGTACTTC. Encoded protein: CASSQLGTGRGETQYF. The genes are TRBV5-1 and TRBJ2-5, with 8 bases aligning to TRBD1. With V trimmed by 4 bases and J by 5 bases, 13 bases remained unmatched. Germline CDR1 reads SGHRS; CDR2 reads YFSETQ. The CDR3 extends over 16 amino acids.

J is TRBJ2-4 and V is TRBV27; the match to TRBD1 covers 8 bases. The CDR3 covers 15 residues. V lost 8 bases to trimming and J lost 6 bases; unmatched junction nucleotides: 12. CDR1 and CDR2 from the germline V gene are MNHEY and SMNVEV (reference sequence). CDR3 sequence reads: CASGGQGSRGNIQYF. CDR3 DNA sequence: TGTGCCAGCGGCGGACAGGGCTCACGGGGAAACATTCAGTACTTC.

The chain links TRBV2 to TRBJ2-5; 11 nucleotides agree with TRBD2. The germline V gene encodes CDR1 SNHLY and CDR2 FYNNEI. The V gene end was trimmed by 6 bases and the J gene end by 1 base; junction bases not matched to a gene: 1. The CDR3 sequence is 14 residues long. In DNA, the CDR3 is TGTGCCAGCAGCGGACTAGCGGGCCAAGAGACCCAGTACTTC. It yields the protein CASSGLAGQETQYF.

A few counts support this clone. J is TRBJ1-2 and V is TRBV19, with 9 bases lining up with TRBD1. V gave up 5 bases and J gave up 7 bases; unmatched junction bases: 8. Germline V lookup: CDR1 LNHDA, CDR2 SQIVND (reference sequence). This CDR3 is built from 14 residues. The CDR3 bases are TGTGCCAGTAGTCCTCAGGGACAGGGAGGTGGCTACACCTTC. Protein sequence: CASSPQGQGGGYTF.

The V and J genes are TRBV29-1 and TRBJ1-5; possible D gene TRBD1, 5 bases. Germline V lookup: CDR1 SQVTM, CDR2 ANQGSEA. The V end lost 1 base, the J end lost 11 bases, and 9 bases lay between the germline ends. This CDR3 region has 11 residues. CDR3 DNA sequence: TGCAGCGTTGAAGTCGGGGGGGCCCAGCATTTT. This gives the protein CSVEVGGAQHF.